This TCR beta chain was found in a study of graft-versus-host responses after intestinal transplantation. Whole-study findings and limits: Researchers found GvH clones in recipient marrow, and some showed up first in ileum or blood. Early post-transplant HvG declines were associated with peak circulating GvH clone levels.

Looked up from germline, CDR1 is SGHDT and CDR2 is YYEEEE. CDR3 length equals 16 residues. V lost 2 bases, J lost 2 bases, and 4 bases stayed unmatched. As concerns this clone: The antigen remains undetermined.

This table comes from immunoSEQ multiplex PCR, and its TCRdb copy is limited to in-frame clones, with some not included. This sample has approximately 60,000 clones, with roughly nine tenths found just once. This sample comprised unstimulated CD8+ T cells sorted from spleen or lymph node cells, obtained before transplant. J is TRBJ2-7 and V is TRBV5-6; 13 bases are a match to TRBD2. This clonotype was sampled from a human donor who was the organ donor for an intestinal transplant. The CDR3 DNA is TGTGCCAGCAGCTTCTTGGGACTAGCGGGGACCTACGAGCAGTACTTC. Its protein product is CASSFLGLAGTYEQYF.